These 4 T cell receptor beta chains originate from one sample sequenced in a study of blood T cell repertoires in COVID-19. The method was immunoSEQ multiplex PCR; TCRdb's version includes in-frame clones alone and lacks a portion of them. The table has 95,000 to 150,000 clones, almost 80% seen once. Sample: peripheral blood. These receptors originate from a human donor in a cohort sampled during active COVID-19.

This clone was seen more than once but under ten times. The genes are TRBV18 and TRBJ1-2, with a weak D call TRBD1 (6 bases). V gave up 3 bases and J gave up 2 bases, with 10 bases separating them. CDR3 size: 14 residues. Germline V gene sequence: CDR1 KGHSH, CDR2 LQKENI. CDR3 residues: CASSPGAANYGYTF. CDR3 DNA: TGTGCCAGCTCACCGGGGGCAGCGAACTATGGCTACACCTTC.

The chain is built from TRBV7-8 and TRBJ2-1; unclear D gene. V was clipped by 2 bases and J by 7 bases, with 15 bases between them. Germline CDR1 SGHVS, CDR2 FQNEAQ. The CDR3 totals 15 residues. The DNA of the CDR3 is TGTGCCAGCAGCTTACCCTTCTCGACTGTTAATGAGCAGTTCTTC. This encodes CASSLPFSTVNEQFF.

The chain joins TRBV7-9 to TRBJ1-1, with a tentative D call TRBD1 (6 bases). This CDR3 spans 15 amino acids. Germline V CDR1 and CDR2: SEHNR, FQNEAQ (reference sequence). Trimming removed 5 bases at V and 2 bases at J, with 15 bases between. The CDR3 DNA reads as TGTGCCAGCAGCCTTTGGACAGTGGGAAACACTGAAGCTTTCTTT. It specifies CASSLWTVGNTEAFF.

The sample holds one count of this clone. This sequence joins TRBV25-1 and TRBJ1-6, with no clear D. Germline V gene lookup returns CDR1 MGHDK and CDR2 SYGVNS. The V and J ends lost 5 bases and 4 bases respectively, with 6 bases between them. The CDR3 sequence is 13 residues long. CDR3 nucleotides: TGTGCCAGCAGTCGAGGGTATAATTCACCCCTCCACTTT. This gives the protein CASSRGYNSPLHF.